This entry lists 27 T cell receptor beta chains sequenced from one sample in a study of blood T cell repertoires in COVID-19. Assay: immunoSEQ multiplex PCR; the TCRdb copy retains only in-frame clones and omits some. The data contain 250,000 to 300,000 clones, 80% to 90% of them singletons. Sequences were obtained from peripheral blood. Receptors originate from a woman in her seventies with COVID-19, enrolled during active disease.

This clone has just one count. This specimen includes other DNA sequences encoding the same CDR3. CDR3 amino acids: CASSSGTGPFYEQYF. CDR3 in DNA: TGTGCCAGCAGCTCGGGGACAGGACCGTTTTACGAGCAGTACTTC. This chain links TRBV11-2 with TRBJ2-7, with 8 bases identical to TRBD1. V dropped 4 bases and J dropped 4; count of bases not matched to a gene: 9. This CDR3 spans 15 amino acids. Germline CDR1 and CDR2: SGHAT and FQNNGV.

This clone was recorded a few times. The V and J genes are TRBV4-1 and TRBJ2-1; no definite D call. CDR3 size: 12 residues. The V and J ends lost 4 bases and 4 bases respectively, with 5 bases between them. Germline assignment: CDR1 MGHRA and CDR2 YSYEKL. The CDR3, as DNA: TGCGCCAGCAGCCCACATTACAATGAGCAGTTCTTC. Protein sequence: CASSPHYNEQFF.

In its sample, this clone was seen a few times. V and J are TRBV10-3 and TRBJ1-5, with 7 bases fitting TRBD1. Per the germline V gene, CDR1 is ENHRY and CDR2 is SYGVKD. The CDR3 contains 14 residues. The V segment lost 2 bases and the J segment 4 bases; nucleotides outside the gene matches: 2. CDR3 DNA sequence: TGTGCCATCAGTGAGGACAGGGATAATCAGCCCCAGCATTTT. Translation gives CAISEDRDNQPQHF.

The gene calls are TRBV10-2 and TRBJ2-1; 9 bases agree with TRBD2. V lost 8 bases to trimming and J lost 15 bases; unmatched junction nucleotides: 11. Germline CDR1 and CDR2: WSHSY and SAAADI. The CDR3 totals 12 residues. CDR3 residues: CASGASGTSSFF. CDR3 nucleotides: TGCGCCAGCGGGGCTTCCGGGACTAGCTCGTTCTTC.

CDR3: CASSFQKINYGYTF. CDR3 bases: TGTGCCAGCAGTTTTCAGAAGATTAACTATGGCTACACCTTC. V is TRBV28 and J is TRBJ1-2; D not resolved. Trimming removed 3 bases at V and 1 base at J, with 9 bases between. CDR1 is MDHEN and CDR2 is SYDVKM in the germline V gene. This CDR3 is built from 14 residues.

The rearrangement links TRBV19 to TRBJ2-7; the match to TRBD2 covers 11 bases. The germline V gene has CDR1 LNHDA and CDR2 SQIVND (reference sequence). Losses at the gene ends were 6 bases for V and 6 bases for J; bases not matched to a gene: 10. The CDR3 is 15 residues long. The CDR3 nucleotides are TGTGCCAGTAGCCCGCTTAGCGGGAGGGCTTTCGAGCAGTACTTC. This gives the protein CASSPLSGRAFEQYF. Complete variable domain (other parts from reference TRBV19 and TRBJ2-7): DGGITQSPKYLFRKEGQNVTLSCEQNLNHDAMYWYRQDPGQGLRLIYYSQIVNDFQKGDIAEGYSVSREKKESFPLTVTSAQKNPTAFYLCASSPLSGRAFEQYFGPGTRLTVT.

The DNA for the CDR3 is TGTGCCAGCAGCTTTACCCCCCTATCCGGGACTGATCATGAGCAGTTCTTC. This gives the protein CASSFTPLSGTDHEQFF. The chain couples TRBV7-3 to TRBJ2-1; D possibly corresponds to TRBD2 (6 bases). V shed 3 bases and J shed 8 bases, with 23 bases lying between them. Germline CDR1 SGHTA, CDR2 FQGTGA. This CDR3 contains 17 residues.

The rearrangement links TRBV6-5 to TRBJ1-1; D possibly corresponds to TRBD1 (6 bases). With 8 bases removed from V and 0 bases from J, the gap between germline ends came to 16 bases. The CDR3 length is 15 residues. Germline CDR1 MNHEY, CDR2 SVGAGI. Here the CDR3 DNA reads TGTGCCAGCGTGAAGGGGGGGGTAATGAACACTGAAGCTTTCTTT. It encodes CASVKGGVMNTEAFF.

Only one count was recorded for this clone. This chain joins TRBV6-5 and TRBJ2-7; D possibly corresponds to TRBD1 (7 bases). There are 15 residues in the CDR3. CDR1 is MNHEY, CDR2 SVGAGI, per germline. V lost 7 bases and J lost 3, with 19 bases in between. CDR3 in amino acids: CASTKGSGGSYEQYF. CDR3 DNA: TGTGCCAGCACCAAGGGGTCAGGGGGGAGCTACGAGCAGTACTTC.

The rearrangement links TRBV29-1 to TRBJ2-2; D may be TRBD2 (5 bases). V was trimmed by 5 bases and J by 6 bases, leaving 10 bases between them. Germline lookup yields CDR1 SQVTM and CDR2 ANQGSEA. The CDR3 sequence is 12 residues long. DNA for the CDR3: TGCAGCGTTCTGGAGGTGGCCGGGGAGCTGTTTTTT. Residues: CSVLEVAGELFF.

The chain is built from TRBV6-2 or TRBV6-3 and TRBJ2-5; D perhaps matches TRBD2 (6 bases). Germline CDR1 and CDR2: MNHEY and SVGEGT. The CDR3 extends over 17 amino acids. Between the trimmed V and J ends, which lost 5 bases and 1 base, there was a span of 20 bases. The CDR3 DNA follows: TGTGCCAGCAGTCGCAAGACTCGAAACGGGGGCCAAGAGACCCAGTACTTC. This codes for CASSRKTRNGGQETQYF.

This clone occurred once. In DNA form, the CDR3 reads TGTGCCAGCAGTACACAGGGGGCCTTGAACGAGCAGTACTTC. It yields the protein CASSTQGALNEQYF. The J gene is TRBJ2-7, the V gene TRBV28; 9 bases line up with TRBD1. Germline V gene sequence: CDR1 MDHEN, CDR2 SYDVKM. The CDR3 covers 14 residues. V dropped 5 bases and J dropped 5; count of bases not matched to a gene: 7.

This chain joins TRBV7-9 and TRBJ1-1; weak D call: TRBD1 (5 bases). Germline CDR1 is SEHNR and CDR2 is FQNEAQ (reference sequence). Trimming shortened V by 8 bases and J by 4 bases, and 14 bases separated the two germline ends. The CDR3 runs to 13 residues. DNA of the CDR3: TGTGCCAGCGTAGAGTTGGGACTCACTGAAGCTTTCTTT. This encodes CASVELGLTEAFF. Based on the CDR3 plus reference TRBV7-9 and TRBJ1-1, the full variable domain is DTGVSQNPRHKITKRGQNVTFRCDPISEHNRLYWYRQTLGQGPEFLTYFQNEAQLEKSRLLSDRFSAERPKGSFSTLEIQRTEQGDSAMYLCASVELGLTEAFFGQGTRLTVV.

This sequence joins TRBV28 and TRBJ2-7, with a tentative D call TRBD2 (6 bases). The CDR3 extends over 13 amino acids. CDR1 and CDR2 from the germline V gene are MDHEN and SYDVKM. V was trimmed by 8 bases and J by 0 bases, leaving 11 bases between them. The CDR3 protein is CASCSGSSYEQYF. The CDR3 nucleotides read TGTGCCAGCTGTAGCGGAAGCTCCTACGAGCAGTACTTC.

The chain uses TRBV21-1 and TRBJ2-7; TRBD1, the table's D call, was not compared with the DNA. TRBV21-1 is recorded as a pseudogene. The length of the CDR3 is 17 residues. The CDR3 loop reads CASSKALGPGIIYEQYF. Written as DNA, the CDR3 is TGTGCCAGCAGCAAAGCCCTCGGACCAGGGATCATCTACGAGCAGTACTTC.

The chain couples TRBV19 to TRBJ1-4; TRBD1 agrees at 9 bases. V lost 6 bases to trimming and J lost 7 bases; unmatched junction nucleotides: 6. The length of the CDR3 is 14 residues. CDR1 and CDR2 (germline): LNHDA, SQIVND (reference sequence). This CDR3 is CASSLQGAGEKLFF. CDR3 in DNA: TGTGCCAGTAGCTTACAGGGGGCTGGTGAAAAACTGTTTTTT.

The rearrangement uses TRBV6-6 and TRBJ1-3, with a weak D call TRBD1 (6 bases). CDR3 size: 14 residues. Germline V gene lookup returns CDR1 MNHNY and CDR2 SVGAGI (reference sequence). V dropped 4 bases and J dropped 1 base, with 8 bases sitting between them. CDR3 sequence reads: CASSSGTSGNTIYF. The CDR3 nucleotides read TGTGCCAGCAGTTCCGGGACATCTGGAAACACCATATATTTT.

V gene TRBV6-5 combines with J gene TRBJ1-2; maybe TRBD1 (6 bases). V was shortened by 7 bases and J by 6 bases, with 15 bases between the two germline ends. Germline lookup yields CDR1 MNHEY and CDR2 SVGAGI. This CDR3 comprises 13 residues. The CDR3 spells CASMLQGLNGYTF. CDR3 bases: TGTGCCAGCATGCTACAGGGTCTTAATGGCTACACCTTC.

The count of this clone is one. This chain joins TRBV19 and TRBJ2-1; 8 bases fit TRBD1. This CDR3 spans 14 amino acids. Germline CDR1 is LNHDA and CDR2 is SQIVND (reference sequence). V shed 5 bases and J 5 bases; nucleotides not matched to a gene: 5. The CDR3 nucleotides read TGTGCCAGTAGTTCCACAGGGGGAAACAATGAGCAGTTCTTC. Its protein is CASSSTGGNNEQFF.

As DNA, the CDR3 is TGTGCCAGCAGGCTAGGGGATCAGCCCCAGCATTTT. It yields the protein CASRLGDQPQHF. This chain connects TRBV27 to TRBJ1-5; a possible D gene is TRBD1 (5 bases). Looked up from germline, CDR1 is MNHEY and CDR2 is SMNVEV (reference sequence). The V end was cut by 6 bases, the J end by 5 bases, with 8 bases between. The CDR3 extends over 12 amino acids.

This chain connects TRBV7-9 to TRBJ2-1; 8 positions agree with TRBD2. Looked up from germline, CDR1 is SEHNR and CDR2 is FQNEAQ (reference sequence). The CDR3 loop spans 17 amino acids. V lost 5 bases to trimming and J lost 10 bases; unmatched junction nucleotides: 19. CDR3 sequence: CASSNLLAEGVLREQFF. CDR3 nucleotides: TGTGCCAGCAGCAACTTACTAGCGGAGGGGGTTTTACGAGAGCAGTTCTTC. The complete variable domain, with remaining parts taken from reference TRBV7-9 and TRBJ2-1, reads DTGVSQNPRHKITKRGQNVTFRCDPISEHNRLYWYRQTLGQGPEFLTYFQNEAQLEKSRLLSDRFSAERPKGSFSTLEIQRTEQGDSAMYLCASSNLLAEGVLREQFFGPGTRLTVL.

This chain joins TRBV30 and TRBJ1-5; TRBD1 aligns across 7 bases. This CDR3 has 13 residues. The V and J ends lost 6 bases and 6 bases, in that order; junction bases with no gene match: 8. Germline CDR1 is GTSNPN and CDR2 is SVGIG (reference sequence). CDR3 nucleotide sequence: TGTGCCTGCTCAGGGGGAGCGGGTCAGCCCCAGCATTTT. This gives the protein CACSGGAGQPQHF. Full variable domain (outside the CDR3, taken from reference TRBV30 and TRBJ1-5): SQTIHQWPATLVQPVGSPLSLECTVEGTSNPNLYWYRQAAGRGLQLLFYSVGIGQISSEVPQNLSASRPQDRQFILSSKKLLLSDSGFYLCACSGGAGQPQHFGDGTRLSIL.

The chain employs TRBV9 and TRBJ2-1, with 9 bases matching TRBD2. Germline assignment: CDR1 SGDLS and CDR2 YYNGEE. Losses at the gene ends were 0 bases for V and 10 bases for J; bases not matched to a gene: 5. The CDR3 consists of 14 residues. CDR3 protein: CASSVEPLAGEQFF. The DNA of the CDR3 is TGTGCCAGCAGCGTAGAGCCCCTAGCGGGAGAGCAGTTCTTC. The variable domain in full, with the rest retrieved from reference TRBV9 and TRBJ2-1, is DSGVTQTPKHLITATGQRVTLRCSPRSGDLSVYWYQQSLDQGLQFLIQYYNGEERAKGNILERFSAQQFPDLHSELNLSSLELGDSALYFCASSVEPLAGEQFFGPGTRLTVL.

J is TRBJ1-4 and V is TRBV6-5; 7 nucleotides agree with TRBD1. Trimming took 6 bases from V and 5 from J; bases not matched to a gene: 6. Germline loops: CDR1 MNHEY, CDR2 SVGAGI. The CDR3 sequence is 14 residues long. CDR3 sequence (DNA): TGTGCCAGCAGGATGACAGGGAGAAATGAAAAACTGTTTTTT. Protein: CASRMTGRNEKLFF.

The gene calls are TRBV11-2 and TRBJ2-1; D perhaps matches TRBD2 (5 bases). The ends were cut back, 3 bases at V and 3 bases at J, with 12 bases in the middle. There are 15 residues in the CDR3. The germline gives CDR1 SGHAT, CDR2 FQNNGV. The CDR3 region is CASSFPFRGYNEQFF. CDR3 DNA sequence: TGTGCCAGCAGCTTCCCCTTCCGGGGCTACAATGAGCAGTTCTTC. The full variable domain, in which reference TRBV11-2 and TRBJ2-1 provide the parts outside the CDR3, is EAGVAQSPRYKIIEKRQSVAFWCNPISGHATLYWYQQILGQGPKLLIQFQNNGVVDDSQLPKDRFSAERLKGVDSTLKIQPAKLEDSAVYLCASSFPFRGYNEQFFGPGTRLTVL.

The table lists this clone with a count of one. The V gene is TRBV6-6, the J gene TRBJ1-5; D might be TRBD1 (5 bases). Germline lookup yields CDR1 MNHNY and CDR2 SVGAGI (reference sequence). This CDR3 has 15 residues. V was cut by 6 bases and J by 1 base, with 13 bases left in between. The CDR3 region has the DNA TGTGCCAGCAGGGGTCAGGGAGGAAGCAATCAGCCCCAGCATTTT. Translated, it gives CASRGQGGSNQPQHF.

This chain links TRBV4-1 with TRBJ1-1, with 8 bases identical to TRBD1. Germline CDR1 and CDR2: MGHRA and YSYEKL. After removal of 5 bases from V and 7 bases from J, the junction contained 9 bases not matched to a gene. This CDR3 comprises 14 residues. This CDR3 reads CASSYGTGLNEAFF. The CDR3 nucleotides are TGCGCCAGCAGCTACGGGACAGGACTAAATGAAGCTTTCTTT.